This T cell receptor (beta chain) was captured by sequencing in a study of cytotoxic CD8 clonotypes in ibrutinib-treated CLL (dated by TCRdb to 2020 to 2023). Turning to the overall study: The cohort included roughly 15 treatment-naive and roughly ten relapsed/refractory patients; approximately 17 were IGHV unmutated. Longitudinal samples were available for about 30% of the 86 trial participants. Response samples were taken after a median of about a year on treatment, ranging from about 6 to 40 months. Every remission and progressive disease sample was obtained while ibrutinib was still being received by the patients. Partial responses were observed in some 24 patients and complete responses in 2; after a median follow-up of about 69 months, remission was maintained in about 15 patients and progression was observed in around twelve. Cryopreserved peripheral blood mononuclear cells were collected before treatment, at response, and at either disease progression or sustained remission. An average of around 260,000 productive templates and approximately 91,000 productive rearrangements was obtained per sample.

In regard to this clone: The specificity of this receptor is unknown. There are no base qualities to consult, and no much larger clone falls within one base.

The goal of deep resolution MiSeq sequencing was a depth between 1 in 1 million and 1 in 200,000 T cells, and coverage averaged 10x per clonotype. TCR beta libraries were generated with the immunoSEQ hsTCRB Kit. On the authors' methods: Data were analyzed with ImmunoSEQ Data Assistant and ImmunoSEQ Analyzer, with V, D and J genes assigned per IMGT definitions. Clonality, with values ranging from 0 to 1, was calculated as one minus the normalized Shannon entropy of productive rearrangement frequencies. Public clonotype analysis was restricted to overrepresented clonotypes comprising at least 0.05% of each patient's repertoire. Some twelve repertoires from age-matched healthy donors, obtained from immuneACCESS, served as clonality controls. TCRdb carries this immuneACCESS record with in-frame sequences only. Its versions omit some clonotypes, under half of them owing to an unresolved V gene in the studies checked, with the rest unexplained. That table gives V, J and clone size, and the DNA gave D and trimming. This sample holds some 200,000 clones; 60% to 80% were observed only once. The ten largest clones add up to more than 4.5% of the sample.

Study-level results and caveats: Sustained-remission and progressing patients did not have matched sampling times, and lymph node repertoires were not examined. Baseline clonality exceeded that of age-matched healthy donors and correlated strongly with circulating CD8+ T-cell counts. Public clonotypes were rare and either shrank or stayed stable during treatment, and the rise in clonality at ibrutinib response reflected expansion of private clonotypes. An increase in clonality was observed at ibrutinib response, with clonality remaining stable during sustained remission and falling back toward baseline at progression.

Cut back by 1 base and 7 bases, the V and J ends lie 14 bases apart. From the germline V gene, CDR1 is MDHEN and CDR2 is SYDVKM. The CDR3 covers 15 residues, taking in both the cysteine and the phenylalanine. Left in the record is the CDR3 DNA by itself, 45 bases read in frame from the first base. The time point label for this specimen denotes: approximately eleven months on ibrutinib. For TCR beta library preparation, about 2 micrograms of genomic DNA were extracted from the cryopreserved PBMCs. Longitudinal blood samples from CLL patients on ibrutinib monotherapy underwent high-throughput TCR beta sequencing. The patients took part in an open-label, single-center phase 2 trial of ibrutinib monotherapy.

The clonotype was recovered from a human donor with chronic lymphocytic leukemia. The chain is assembled from TRBV28 and TRBJ1-5; no D gene can be assigned with confidence. This sample comprised PBMCs, obtained after 12 months of ibrutinib treatment. The nucleotide sequence reads TGTGCCAGCAGTTTATTAATTTGGGATGGCCAGCCCCAGCATTTT. It is translated as CASSLLIWDGQPQHF.